This T cell receptor beta chain was recorded in a study of blood T cell repertoires in COVID-19. Overall study context: PBMCs, B-cell-depleted T cells, or T cells provided the cDNA or gDNA that made up the material.

Deletions cut 1 base from V and 5 bases from J, with 8 bases between. CDR3 length equals 14 residues. In germline, CDR1 is LGHNA, CDR2 YNFKEQ. Each participant's cohort was designated according to participant-reported clinical history. Per the original methods: By means of reference gene primer amplification, nucleated cell counts were estimated. TCRdb's table, derived via immunoSEQ multiplex PCR, lists solely in-frame clones and lacks some. From that table come the V and J calls and clone size; the DNA was used to work out D and trimming. This sample yields 300,000 or so clones, of which 80% to 90% are seen a single time; 4% to 5% belongs to the top ten. This clone was seen more than once but under ten times.

The rearrangement links TRBV4-2 to TRBJ2-2; the D gene is possibly TRBD2 (5 bases). The sequenced sample was PBMCs or T cells enriched from blood (not recorded which). The receptor was derived from a woman aged 40-49 years with acute COVID-19. The DNA of the CDR3 is TGTGCCAGCAGCCAAGTGAGGGAGACCGGGGAGCTGTTTTTT. As protein: CASSQVRETGELFF.